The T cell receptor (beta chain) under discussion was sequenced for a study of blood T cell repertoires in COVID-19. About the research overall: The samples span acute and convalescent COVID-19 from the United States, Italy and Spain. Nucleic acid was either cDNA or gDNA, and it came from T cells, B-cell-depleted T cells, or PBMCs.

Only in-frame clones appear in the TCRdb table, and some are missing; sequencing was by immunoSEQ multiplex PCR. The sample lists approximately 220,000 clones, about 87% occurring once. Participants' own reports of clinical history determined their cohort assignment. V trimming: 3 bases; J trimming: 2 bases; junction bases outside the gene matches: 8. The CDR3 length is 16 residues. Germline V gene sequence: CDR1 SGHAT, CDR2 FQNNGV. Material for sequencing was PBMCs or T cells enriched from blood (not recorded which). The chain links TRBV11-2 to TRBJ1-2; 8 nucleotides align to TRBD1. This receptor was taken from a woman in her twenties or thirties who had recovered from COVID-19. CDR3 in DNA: TGTGCCAGCAGCTTCAGTTCGGACAGGGTAAACTATGGCTACACCTTC. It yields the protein CASSFSSDRVNYGYTF.